Listed below are T cell receptor beta chains from one sample, sequenced in a study of blood T cell repertoires in COVID-19. Measured with immunoSEQ multiplex PCR; TCRdb has only the in-frame clones, and not every one. Of around 300,000 clones detected, 89% appear once; the ten largest clones hold 1.5% to 2%. The sequencing input was PBMCs or T cells enriched from blood (not recorded which). Source of these receptors: a woman in her thirties or forties who had recovered from COVID-19. Each CDR3 is given with its conserved first and last residue. Each record gives: V gene, clone size, J gene, D gene, CDR3 protein, CDR3 DNA. The D gene is left open where the match is weak. Part of the rows lack a size; the others show once, few, many or a class for expanded clones.

V gene: TRBV7-2
clone size: NA
J gene: TRBJ1-1
D gene: NA
CDR3 protein: CASSLGGGRVVYTEAFF
CDR3 DNA: TGTGCCAGCAGCTTAGGAGGTGGCAGGGTGGTCTATACTGAAGCTTTCTTT

V gene: TRBV2
clone size: NA
J gene: TRBJ2-7
D gene: TRBD1
CDR3 protein: CASMDRAASYEQYF
CDR3 DNA: TGTGCCAGCATGGACAGGGCCGCCTCCTACGAGCAGTACTTC

V gene: TRBV30
clone size: once
J gene: TRBJ1-1
D gene: NA
CDR3 protein: CAWSVGGEAFF
CDR3 DNA: TGTGCCTGGAGTGTAGGAGGTGAAGCTTTCTTT

V gene: TRBV5-1
clone size: NA
J gene: TRBJ1-1
D gene: TRBD1
CDR3 protein: CASSPRDRGWTEAFF
CDR3 DNA: TGCGCCAGCAGCCCCCGGGACAGGGGTTGGACTGAAGCTTTCTTT

V gene: TRBV5-1
clone size: few
J gene: TRBJ1-1
D gene: NA
CDR3 protein: CASSSLGQQNTEAFF
CDR3 DNA: TGCGCCAGCAGCTCCCTCGGACAGCAGAACACTGAAGCTTTCTTT

V gene: TRBV5-1
clone size: NA
J gene: TRBJ2-3
D gene: TRBD1
CDR3 protein: CASSPGTDIGQYF
CDR3 DNA: TGCGCCAGCAGCCCCGGGACAGACATTGGGCAGTATTTT

V gene: TRBV5-4
clone size: few
J gene: TRBJ2-1
D gene: TRBD2
CDR3 protein: CASSPSGRGWGNEQFF
CDR3 DNA: TGTGCCAGCAGCCCCAGCGGGAGGGGCTGGGGGAATGAGCAGTTCTTC

V gene: TRBV19
clone size: NA
J gene: TRBJ2-1
D gene: NA
CDR3 protein: CASSTSAANLNNEQFF
CDR3 DNA: TGTGCCAGTAGTACTTCAGCGGCTAATTTAAACAATGAGCAGTTCTTC

V gene: TRBV6-2/TRBV6-3
clone size: NA
J gene: TRBJ2-2
D gene: TRBD2
CDR3 protein: CASSYPRRGGRPGELFF
CDR3 DNA: TGTGCCAGCAGTTACCCGCGGCGGGGCGGGAGACCCGGGGAGCTGTTTTTT

V gene: TRBV6-1
clone size: few
J gene: TRBJ1-1
D gene: TRBD1
CDR3 protein: CASSDRDSLKAFF
CDR3 DNA: TGTGCCAGCAGTGACCGGGACAGCCTGAAAGCTTTCTTT

V gene: TRBV19
clone size: NA
J gene: TRBJ2-7
D gene: NA
CDR3 protein: CASSMGTTYEQYF
CDR3 DNA: TGTGCCAGTAGTATGGGGACAACCTACGAGCAGTACTTC

V gene: TRBV5-8
clone size: NA
J gene: TRBJ1-3
D gene: TRBD1
CDR3 protein: CASFRQGASGNTIYF
CDR3 DNA: TGTGCCAGCTTCAGACAGGGGGCATCTGGAAACACCATATATTTT

V gene: TRBV5-1
clone size: NA
J gene: TRBJ2-1
D gene: TRBD1
CDR3 protein: CASSEGQHLYNEQFF
CDR3 DNA: TGCGCCAGCAGCGAGGGACAGCACCTTTACAATGAGCAGTTCTTC

V gene: TRBV29-1
clone size: NA
J gene: TRBJ1-2
D gene: NA
CDR3 protein: CSVGQGDGYTF
CDR3 DNA: TGCAGCGTTGGGCAGGGTGATGGCTACACCTTC

V gene: TRBV27
clone size: once
J gene: TRBJ2-1
D gene: NA
CDR3 protein: CATVSGPTRLEQFF
CDR3 DNA: TGTGCCACCGTCAGCGGGCCAACCCGTCTTGAGCAGTTCTTC

V gene: TRBV7-6
clone size: once
J gene: TRBJ1-3
D gene: NA
CDR3 protein: CASSFGPGRSGNTIYF
CDR3 DNA: TGTGCCAGCAGCTTTGGTCCAGGGCGCTCTGGAAACACCATATATTTT

V gene: TRBV27
clone size: few
J gene: TRBJ2-1
D gene: NA
CDR3 protein: CASSWAFGNEQFF
CDR3 DNA: TGTGCCAGCAGTTGGGCTTTTGGGAATGAGCAGTTCTTC

V gene: TRBV4-2
clone size: NA
J gene: TRBJ2-5
D gene: TRBD2
CDR3 protein: CASSQALAGAQETQYF
CDR3 DNA: TGTGCCAGCAGCCAAGCACTAGCGGGAGCCCAAGAGACCCAGTACTTC

V gene: TRBV7-9
clone size: NA
J gene: TRBJ2-2
D gene: NA
CDR3 protein: CASSLVLRASNTGELFF
CDR3 DNA: TGTGCCAGCAGCCTGGTGTTGAGGGCCTCGAACACCGGGGAGCTGTTTTTT

V gene: TRBV5-8
clone size: NA
J gene: TRBJ1-2
D gene: NA
CDR3 protein: CASSLVTDYGYTF
CDR3 DNA: TGTGCCAGCAGCTTGGTTACGGACTATGGCTACACCTTC

V gene: TRBV7-2
clone size: NA
J gene: TRBJ1-2
D gene: NA
CDR3 protein: CASSLGAGRSVGYTF
CDR3 DNA: TGTGCCAGCAGCTTAGGGGCGGGCAGATCGGTTGGCTACACCTTC

V gene: TRBV6-5
clone size: NA
J gene: TRBJ1-1
D gene: NA
CDR3 protein: CASSQVEAFF
CDR3 DNA: TGTGCCAGCAGTCAGGTTGAAGCTTTCTTT

V gene: TRBV2
clone size: NA
J gene: TRBJ1-1
D gene: NA
CDR3 protein: CASRVQGNTEAFF
CDR3 DNA: TGTGCCAGCAGGGTACAGGGAAACACTGAAGCTTTCTTT

V gene: TRBV6-5
clone size: NA
J gene: TRBJ1-1
D gene: NA
CDR3 protein: CASSYSGGMNTEAFF
CDR3 DNA: TGTGCCAGCAGTTACTCAGGAGGGATGAACACTGAAGCTTTCTTT

V gene: TRBV6-1
clone size: once
J gene: TRBJ2-1
D gene: NA
CDR3 protein: CASSEMGRGAGEQFF
CDR3 DNA: TGTGCCAGCAGCGAAATGGGCAGGGGCGCTGGAGAGCAGTTCTTC

V gene: TRBV7-2
clone size: NA
J gene: TRBJ2-7
D gene: NA
CDR3 protein: CASSPYMKSYEQYF
CDR3 DNA: TGTGCCAGCAGCCCTTACATGAAATCCTACGAGCAGTACTTC

V gene: TRBV29-1
clone size: NA
J gene: TRBJ1-1
D gene: NA
CDR3 protein: CSVSMQGVPEAFF
CDR3 DNA: TGCAGCGTCTCCATGCAGGGTGTGCCTGAAGCTTTCTTT

V gene: TRBV2
clone size: NA
J gene: TRBJ2-5
D gene: TRBD1
CDR3 protein: CASRAQGGGETQYF
CDR3 DNA: TGTGCCAGCAGGGCACAGGGGGGTGGCGAGACCCAGTACTTC

V gene: TRBV3-1/TRBV3-2
clone size: NA
J gene: TRBJ2-5
D gene: TRBD1
CDR3 protein: CASSQGGRQGVQETQYF
CDR3 DNA: TGTGCCAGCAGCCAAGGAGGGCGACAGGGCGTCCAAGAGACCCAGTACTTC

V gene: TRBV7-9
clone size: NA
J gene: TRBJ2-1
D gene: NA
CDR3 protein: CASSLGAGGSYNEQFF
CDR3 DNA: TGTGCCAGCAGCTTAGGGGCGGGCGGATCCTACAATGAGCAGTTCTTC

V gene: TRBV7-2
clone size: NA
J gene: TRBJ1-3
D gene: TRBD1
CDR3 protein: CASSPGTGWNTIYF
CDR3 DNA: TGTGCCAGCAGCCCCGGGACAGGGTGGAACACCATATATTTT

V gene: TRBV5-8
clone size: NA
J gene: TRBJ1-1
D gene: TRBD1
CDR3 protein: CASSWGQGVGGAFF
CDR3 DNA: TGTGCCAGCAGTTGGGGACAGGGGGTTGGCGGAGCTTTCTTT

V gene: TRBV6-1
clone size: NA
J gene: TRBJ1-2
D gene: TRBD1
CDR3 protein: CASSEALGQGAANYGYTF
CDR3 DNA: TGTGCCAGCAGTGAAGCGCTGGGACAGGGGGCAGCTAACTATGGCTACACCTTC

V gene: TRBV19
clone size: NA
J gene: TRBJ2-4
D gene: TRBD2
CDR3 protein: CASSIGGTSINIQYF
CDR3 DNA: TGTGCCAGTAGTATAGGGGGGACTAGCATAAACATTCAGTACTTC

V gene: TRBV19
clone size: NA
J gene: TRBJ1-2
D gene: NA
CDR3 protein: CASSITTPTIYGYTF
CDR3 DNA: TGTGCCAGTAGTATAACTACCCCCACCATCTATGGCTACACCTTC

V gene: TRBV19
clone size: NA
J gene: TRBJ1-1
D gene: NA
CDR3 protein: CASSNNRVNTEAFF
CDR3 DNA: TGTGCCAGTAGTAATAACAGGGTGAACACTGAAGCTTTCTTT

V gene: TRBV6-5
clone size: NA
J gene: TRBJ1-2
D gene: TRBD1
CDR3 protein: CASSYPGTGAFGYTF
CDR3 DNA: TGTGCCAGCAGTTACCCCGGGACAGGGGCCTTTGGCTACACCTTC

V gene: TRBV5-1
clone size: NA
J gene: TRBJ2-7
D gene: TRBD1
CDR3 protein: CASSSTGDQTYEQYF
CDR3 DNA: TGCGCCAGCAGCTCCACAGGGGATCAGACATACGAGCAGTACTTC

V gene: TRBV7-2
clone size: NA
J gene: TRBJ1-3
D gene: NA
CDR3 protein: CASSLASGASGNTIYF
CDR3 DNA: TGTGCCAGCAGCTTAGCGAGTGGGGCGTCTGGAAACACCATATATTTT

V gene: TRBV29-1
clone size: once
J gene: TRBJ1-1
D gene: NA
CDR3 protein: CSVPVRGTEAFF
CDR3 DNA: TGCAGCGTCCCGGTCCGGGGCACTGAAGCTTTCTTT

V gene: TRBV5-4
clone size: NA
J gene: TRBJ1-2
D gene: NA
CDR3 protein: CASRSPGVSGYTF
CDR3 DNA: TGTGCCAGCAGATCGCCGGGGGTCAGTGGCTACACCTTC

V gene: TRBV18
clone size: NA
J gene: TRBJ2-4
D gene: TRBD2
CDR3 protein: CASSPRSSGSADIQYF
CDR3 DNA: TGTGCCAGCTCACCACGCTCTAGCGGGAGTGCGGACATTCAGTACTTC

V gene: TRBV18
clone size: NA
J gene: TRBJ2-1
D gene: TRBD1
CDR3 protein: CASSPEGQGYRGAFF
CDR3 DNA: TGTGCCAGCTCACCGGAAGGACAGGGGTACCGGGGTGCGTTCTTC

V gene: TRBV3-1/TRBV3-2
clone size: NA
J gene: TRBJ2-2
D gene: NA
CDR3 protein: CASSQGGGPGELFF
CDR3 DNA: TGTGCCAGCAGCCAAGGTGGTGGGCCAGGGGAGCTGTTTTTT

V gene: TRBV5-8
clone size: NA
J gene: TRBJ1-2
D gene: NA
CDR3 protein: CASSLMATLSNYGYTF
CDR3 DNA: TGTGCCAGCAGCTTAATGGCGACATTGAGTAACTATGGCTACACCTTC

V gene: TRBV5-1
clone size: NA
J gene: TRBJ1-2
D gene: TRBD1
CDR3 protein: CASSLSTGANYGYTF
CDR3 DNA: TGCGCCAGCAGCCTATCGACAGGGGCTAACTATGGCTACACCTTC

V gene: TRBV24-1
clone size: NA
J gene: TRBJ1-6
D gene: NA
CDR3 protein: CATRGGLESPLHF
CDR3 DNA: TGTGCCACCAGAGGGGGATTGGAATCACCCCTCCACTTT

V gene: TRBV11-2
clone size: NA
J gene: TRBJ2-3
D gene: NA
CDR3 protein: CASSLSPVGTDTQYF
CDR3 DNA: TGTGCCAGCAGCTTATCTCCAGTCGGCACAGATACGCAGTATTTT

V gene: TRBV10-2
clone size: NA
J gene: TRBJ2-2
D gene: TRBD1
CDR3 protein: CASRSDRGVTGELFF
CDR3 DNA: TGCGCCAGCAGATCCGACAGGGGGGTCACCGGGGAGCTGTTTTTT

V gene: TRBV9
clone size: NA
J gene: TRBJ2-7
D gene: NA
CDR3 protein: CASSVDGQPSSYEQYF
CDR3 DNA: TGTGCCAGCAGCGTAGATGGGCAGCCGAGCTCCTACGAGCAGTACTTC

V gene: TRBV24-1
clone size: NA
J gene: TRBJ2-2
D gene: TRBD2
CDR3 protein: CATSDTSGRAGTGELFF
CDR3 DNA: TGTGCCACCAGTGACACTAGCGGGAGGGCCGGTACCGGGGAGCTGTTTTTT

V gene: TRBV5-1
clone size: NA
J gene: TRBJ2-5
D gene: TRBD1
CDR3 protein: CASSLGTGPQETQYF
CDR3 DNA: TGCGCCAGCAGCTTGGGGACAGGGCCCCAAGAGACCCAGTACTTC

V gene: TRBV5-1
clone size: NA
J gene: TRBJ2-3
D gene: TRBD2
CDR3 protein: CASSLLGGGAADTQYF
CDR3 DNA: TGCGCCAGCAGCTTGTTGGGCGGGGGGGCCGCAGATACGCAGTATTTT

V gene: TRBV6-5
clone size: NA
J gene: TRBJ1-1
D gene: NA
CDR3 protein: CASSYSPGLNTEAFF
CDR3 DNA: TGTGCCAGCAGTTACTCGCCAGGATTGAACACTGAAGCTTTCTTT

V gene: TRBV24-1
clone size: once
J gene: TRBJ2-3
D gene: TRBD2
CDR3 protein: CATSDLQDKLAVKRGDPTDTQYF
CDR3 DNA: TGTGCCACCAGTGATTTGCAAGACAAGCTCGCGGTAAAGCGGGGGGATCCCACAGATACGCAGTATTTT

V gene: TRBV18
clone size: NA
J gene: TRBJ2-3
D gene: TRBD1
CDR3 protein: CASSPIQGAALDTQYF
CDR3 DNA: TGTGCCAGCTCACCAATCCAGGGGGCAGCTTTAGATACGCAGTATTTT

V gene: TRBV11-1
clone size: NA
J gene: TRBJ1-2
D gene: TRBD1
CDR3 protein: CASSVRQGGYGYTF
CDR3 DNA: TGTGCCAGCAGCGTGAGACAGGGCGGCTATGGCTACACCTTC

V gene: TRBV6-1
clone size: NA
J gene: TRBJ1-2
D gene: NA
CDR3 protein: CASSEAVGHGGYGYTF
CDR3 DNA: TGTGCCAGCAGTGAAGCTGTAGGGCATGGGGGGTATGGCTACACCTTC

V gene: TRBV7-2
clone size: NA
J gene: TRBJ2-3
D gene: NA
CDR3 protein: CASRGVGGDTQYF
CDR3 DNA: TGTGCCAGCCGAGGGGTGGGGGGAGATACGCAGTATTTT